One and the same sample provided the 10 T cell receptor beta chains below, sequenced in a study of Graves' ophthalmopathy and Graves' hyperthyroidism. RNA served as the template for amplifying TCR beta CDR3 regions. The authors performed first-round RT-PCR with HTBI primers and then a second-round multiplex PCR. TCRdb itself ran the multiplex PCR reads through MiXCR, one entry per CDR3 protein. This sample has about 640,000 distinct CDR3 sequences; roughly 41% occur once, and the top ten carry 3% to 3.5%. Sample: peripheral blood. These TCRs come from an adult man with Graves' ophthalmopathy.

CDR3 sequence reads: CATSKLQGAGETQYF. The CDR3 DNA follows: TGTGCCACCAGCAAACTACAGGGGGCAGGGGAGACCCAGTACTTC. The rearrangement uses TRBV15 and TRBJ2-5; 9 nucleotides match TRBD1. From germline, CDR1 is LNHNV and CDR2 YYDKDF (reference sequence). The junction had 8 bases not matched to a gene; V was cut back by 4 bases and J by 5 bases. The CDR3 has 15 amino acids.

This clonotype was counted only a few times. The chain couples TRBV20-1 to TRBJ2-5; no firm D call. With 3 bases removed from V and 4 bases from J, the gap between germline ends came to 18 bases. This CDR3 has 15 residues. Germline assignment: CDR1 DFQATT and CDR2 SNEGSKA (reference sequence). CDR3 in amino acids: CSARVRLLGRETQYF. CDR3 sequence (DNA): TGCAGTGCTAGGGTCAGACTCCTAGGAAGAGAGACCCAGTACTTC.

This clonotype was found many times. The V gene is TRBV5-1, the J gene TRBJ1-2; 8 bases align to TRBD1. The CDR3 totals 16 residues. The ends lost 0 bases at V and 2 bases at J; junction bases unmatched: 6. From germline, CDR1 is SGHRS and CDR2 YFSETQ. CDR3 bases: TGCGCCAGCAGCTTGGCTCCGGGACAGGTGAACTATGGCTACACCTTC. This gives the protein CASSLAPGQVNYGYTF.

On this clonotype: With a much larger clone just one base away, this may be a read error. This chain uses TRBV25-1 with TRBJ1-3; D remains ambiguous. The V end was cut by 5 bases, the J end by 1 base, with 18 bases between. This CDR3 spans 17 amino acids. Germline CDR1 is MGHDK and CDR2 is SYGVNS. This chain's CDR3 is CASSYSRIVRSGNTIYF. The CDR3 DNA follows: TGTGCCAGCAGTTACTCTCGGATTGTCCGTTCTGGAAACACCATATATTTT.

This clonotype was picked up many times. The chain joins TRBV5-5 to TRBJ1-5, with D hard to call. The V end lost 1 base, the J end lost 11 bases, and 16 bases lay between the germline ends. The CDR3 totals 14 residues. Germline CDR1 is SGHKS and CDR2 is YYEKEE (reference sequence). The CDR3 nucleotides read TGTGCCAGCAGCTTGAGCCCCCGGCTAATGGCCCAGCATTTT. It is translated as CASSLSPRLMAQHF.

This clonotype was found many times. The V and J genes are TRBV12-3 or TRBV12-4 and TRBJ2-6; D is unresolved. This CDR3 spans 15 amino acids. Trimming removed 2 bases at V and 0 bases at J, with 5 bases between. The DNA of the CDR3 is TGTGCCAGCAGTTTATCTCACTCTGGGGCCAACGTCCTGACTTTC. It yields the protein CASSLSHSGANVLTF.

There are a few counts of this clonotype. CDR3 amino acids: CASSQQGWDEQYF. The DNA for the CDR3 is TGTGCCAGCAGCCAACAGGGTTGGGACGAGCAGTACTTC. V usage is TRBV7-2 and J usage is TRBJ2-7; a possible D gene is TRBD1 (6 bases). Germline CDR1 is SGHTA and CDR2 is FQGNSA. CDR3 size: 13 residues. V gave up 5 bases and J gave up 5 bases, with 13 bases separating them.

This chain connects TRBV13 to TRBJ1-6, with 7 nucleotides matching TRBD1. The CDR3 contains 16 residues. The V gene's germline CDR1 is PRHDT and CDR2 FYEKMQ (reference sequence). V gave up 6 bases and J gave up 10 bases; unmatched junction bases: 15. In DNA form, the CDR3 reads TGTGCCAGCAGTTTATCGGGAGGGGGCAGGAACTCACCCCTCCACTTT. The encoded protein is CASSLSGGGRNSPLHF.

This clonotype was counted once. Germline is not matched at one junction end, which may reflect a read error. The chain employs TRBV7-7 and TRBJ2-5; possible D gene TRBD1, 5 bases. The germline V gene encodes CDR1 SSHAT and CDR2 FNYEAQ (reference sequence). The CDR3 extends over 14 amino acids. The CDR3 sequence is CASSVRALQETQYF. The DNA of the CDR3 is TGTGCTAGCAGCGTCAGGGCACTACAAGAGACCCAGTACTTC.

The genes are TRBV25-1 and TRBJ2-3, with D unclear. Germline values: CDR1 MGHDK, CDR2 SYGVNS. Trimming shortened V by 6 bases and J by 2 bases, and 12 bases separated the two germline ends. This CDR3 comprises 14 residues. CDR3: CASSLNSYTDTQYF. For the CDR3, the DNA is TGTGCCAGCAGCTTAAACAGTTACACAGATACGCAGTATTTT.